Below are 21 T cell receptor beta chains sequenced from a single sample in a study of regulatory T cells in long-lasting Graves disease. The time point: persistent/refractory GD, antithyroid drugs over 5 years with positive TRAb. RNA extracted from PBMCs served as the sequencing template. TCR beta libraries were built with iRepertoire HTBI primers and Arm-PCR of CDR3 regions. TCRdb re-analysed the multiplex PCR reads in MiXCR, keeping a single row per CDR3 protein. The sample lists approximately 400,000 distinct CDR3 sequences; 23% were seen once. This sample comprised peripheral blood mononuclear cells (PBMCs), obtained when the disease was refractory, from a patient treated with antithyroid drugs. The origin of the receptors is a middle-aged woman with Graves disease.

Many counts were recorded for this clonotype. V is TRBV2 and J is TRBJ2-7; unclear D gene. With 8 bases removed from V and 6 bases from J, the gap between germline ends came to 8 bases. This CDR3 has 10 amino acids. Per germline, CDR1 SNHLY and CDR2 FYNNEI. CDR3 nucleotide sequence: TGTGCCAGCGCAAAGGTCGAGCAGTACTTC. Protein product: CASAKVEQYF.

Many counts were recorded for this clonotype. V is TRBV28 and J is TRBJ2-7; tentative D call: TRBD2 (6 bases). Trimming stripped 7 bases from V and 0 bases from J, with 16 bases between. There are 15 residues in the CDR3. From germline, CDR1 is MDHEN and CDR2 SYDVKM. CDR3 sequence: CASTWALDYSYEQYF. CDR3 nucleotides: TGTGCCAGCACATGGGCCCTGGACTACTCCTACGAGCAGTACTTC.

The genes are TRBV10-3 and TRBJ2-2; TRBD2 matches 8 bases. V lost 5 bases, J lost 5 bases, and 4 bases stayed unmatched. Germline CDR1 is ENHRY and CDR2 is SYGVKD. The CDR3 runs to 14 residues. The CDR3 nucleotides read TGTGCCATCAGTCCCCGGGAGGGGACCGGGGAGCTGTTTTTT. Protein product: CAISPREGTGELFF.

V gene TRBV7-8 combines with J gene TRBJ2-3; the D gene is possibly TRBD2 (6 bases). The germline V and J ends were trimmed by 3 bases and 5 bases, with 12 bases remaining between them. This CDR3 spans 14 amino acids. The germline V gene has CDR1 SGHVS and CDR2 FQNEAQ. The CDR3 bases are TGTGCCAGCAGCTTGGAGGGACTGGGAGATACGCAGTATTTT. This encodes CASSLEGLGDTQYF.

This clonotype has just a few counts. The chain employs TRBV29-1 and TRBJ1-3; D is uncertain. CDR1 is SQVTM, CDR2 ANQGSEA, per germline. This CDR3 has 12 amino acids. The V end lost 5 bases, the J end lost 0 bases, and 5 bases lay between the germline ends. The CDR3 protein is CSVRSSGNTIYF. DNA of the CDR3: TGCAGCGTTCGGAGCTCTGGAAACACCATATATTTT.

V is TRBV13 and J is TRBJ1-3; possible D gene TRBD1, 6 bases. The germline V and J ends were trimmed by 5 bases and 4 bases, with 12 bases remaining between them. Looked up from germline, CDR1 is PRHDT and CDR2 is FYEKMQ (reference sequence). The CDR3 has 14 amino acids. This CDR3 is CASSAQGSGNTIYF. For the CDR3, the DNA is TGTGCCAGCAGCGCACAGGGTTCCGGAAACACCATATATTTT.

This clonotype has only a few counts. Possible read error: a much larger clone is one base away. The CDR3 is CASSFGQTGELFF. The CDR3 DNA sequence: TGTGCCAGCAGCTTCGGACAGACCGGGGAGCTGTTTTTT. V gene TRBV5-6 combines with J gene TRBJ2-2, with a tentative D call TRBD1 (6 bases). The germline CDR1 and CDR2 sequences are SGHDT and YYEEEE. The V gene lost 2 bases and the J gene lost 5 bases, with 7 bases spanning the gap. The CDR3 covers 13 residues.

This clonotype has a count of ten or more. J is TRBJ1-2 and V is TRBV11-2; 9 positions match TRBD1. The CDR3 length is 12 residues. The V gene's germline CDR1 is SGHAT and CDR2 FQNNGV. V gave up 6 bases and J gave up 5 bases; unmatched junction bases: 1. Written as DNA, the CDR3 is TGTGCCAGCAGGACAGGGGGATATGGCTACACCTTC. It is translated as CASRTGGYGYTF.

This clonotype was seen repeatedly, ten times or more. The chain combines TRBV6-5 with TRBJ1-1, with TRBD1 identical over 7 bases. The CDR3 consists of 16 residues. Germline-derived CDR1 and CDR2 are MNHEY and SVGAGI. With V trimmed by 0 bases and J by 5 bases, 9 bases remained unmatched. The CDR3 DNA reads TGTGCCAGCAGTTACTCGGAGCCGGGACAGCAGACTGAAGCTTTCTTT. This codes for CASSYSEPGQQTEAFF.

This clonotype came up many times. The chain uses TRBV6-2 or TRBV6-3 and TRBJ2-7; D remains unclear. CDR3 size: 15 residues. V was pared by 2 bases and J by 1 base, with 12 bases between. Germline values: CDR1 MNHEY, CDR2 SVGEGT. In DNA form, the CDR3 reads TGTGCCAGCAGTTACCGATCGTGGCCTTCCTACGAGCAGTACTTC. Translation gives CASSYRSWPSYEQYF.

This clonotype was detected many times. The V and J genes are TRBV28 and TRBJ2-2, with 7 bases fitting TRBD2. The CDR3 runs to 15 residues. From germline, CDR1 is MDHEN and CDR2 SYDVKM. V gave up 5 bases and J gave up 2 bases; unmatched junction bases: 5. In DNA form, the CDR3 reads TGTGCCAGCAGTCGAGCGGGGCACAACACCGGGGAGCTGTTTTTT. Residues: CASSRAGHNTGELFF.

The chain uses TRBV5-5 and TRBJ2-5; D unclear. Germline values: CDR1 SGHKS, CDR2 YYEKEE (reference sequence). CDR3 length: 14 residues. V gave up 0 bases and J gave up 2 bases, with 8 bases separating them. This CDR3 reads CASSLEWLQETQYF. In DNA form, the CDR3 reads TGTGCCAGCAGCTTGGAGTGGCTTCAAGAGACCCAGTACTTC. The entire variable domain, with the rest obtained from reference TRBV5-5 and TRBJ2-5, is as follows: DAGVTQSPTHLIKTRGQQVTLRCSPISGHKSVSWYQQVLGQGPQFIFQYYEKEERGRGNFPDRFSARQFPNYSSELNVNALLLGDSALYLCASSLEWLQETQYFGPGTRLLVL.

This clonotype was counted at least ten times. The chain's CDR3 is CASSIDNYRQPQHF. DNA of the CDR3: TGTGCCAGCAGTATCGACAACTATCGACAGCCCCAGCATTTT. The chain recombines TRBV12-3 or TRBV12-4 with TRBJ1-5; D gene uncertain. Deletions cut 5 bases from V and 7 bases from J, with 15 bases between. The CDR3 consists of 14 residues.

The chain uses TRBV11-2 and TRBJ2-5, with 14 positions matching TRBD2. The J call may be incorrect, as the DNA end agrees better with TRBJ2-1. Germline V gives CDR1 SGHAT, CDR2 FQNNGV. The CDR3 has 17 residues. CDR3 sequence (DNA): TGTGCCAGCAGCTTGGGGACTAGCGGGAGATCCTACAATGAGCAGTTCTTC. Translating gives CASSLGTSGRSYNEQFF.

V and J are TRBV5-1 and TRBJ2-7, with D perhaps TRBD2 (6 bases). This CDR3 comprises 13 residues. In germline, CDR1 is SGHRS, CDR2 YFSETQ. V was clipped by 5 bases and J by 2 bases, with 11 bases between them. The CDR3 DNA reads TGCGCCAGCAGATCGGGACTGGCCTACGAGCAGTACTTC. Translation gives CASRSGLAYEQYF.

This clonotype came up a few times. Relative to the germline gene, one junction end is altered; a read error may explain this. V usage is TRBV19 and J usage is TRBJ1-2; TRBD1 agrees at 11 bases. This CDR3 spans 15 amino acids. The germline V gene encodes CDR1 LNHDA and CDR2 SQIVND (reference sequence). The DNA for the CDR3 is TGTACCAGTAGTATCGGACAGGGGGCGAACTATGGCTACACCTTC. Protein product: CTSSIGQGANYGYTF.

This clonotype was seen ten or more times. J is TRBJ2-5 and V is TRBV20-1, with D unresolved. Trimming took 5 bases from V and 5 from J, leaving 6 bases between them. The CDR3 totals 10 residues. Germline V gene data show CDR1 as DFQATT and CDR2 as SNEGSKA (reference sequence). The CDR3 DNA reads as TGCAGTGCTGTCGGTGAGACCCAGTACTTC. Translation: CSAVGETQYF.

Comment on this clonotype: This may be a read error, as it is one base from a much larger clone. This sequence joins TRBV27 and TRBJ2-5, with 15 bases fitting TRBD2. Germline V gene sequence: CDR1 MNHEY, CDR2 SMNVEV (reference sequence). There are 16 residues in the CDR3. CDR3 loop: CASSWTSGRALEIQYF. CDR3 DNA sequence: TGTGCCAGCAGTTGGACTAGCGGGAGGGCGTTGGAGATCCAGTACTTC.

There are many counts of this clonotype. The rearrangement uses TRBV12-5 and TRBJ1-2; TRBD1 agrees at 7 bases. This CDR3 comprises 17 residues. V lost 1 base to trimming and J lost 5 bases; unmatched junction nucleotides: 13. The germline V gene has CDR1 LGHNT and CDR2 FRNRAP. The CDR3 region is CASGLAHRDSRIYGYTF. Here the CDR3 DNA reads TGTGCTAGTGGTTTGGCCCATCGGGACAGCAGGATTTATGGCTACACCTTC.

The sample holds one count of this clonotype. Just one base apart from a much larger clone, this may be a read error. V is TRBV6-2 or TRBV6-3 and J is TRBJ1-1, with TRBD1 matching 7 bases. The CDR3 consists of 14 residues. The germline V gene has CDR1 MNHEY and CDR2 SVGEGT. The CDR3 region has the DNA TGTGCCAGCAGTAGGACAGGAATCAACACTGATGCTTTCTTT. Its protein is CASSRTGINTDAFF.

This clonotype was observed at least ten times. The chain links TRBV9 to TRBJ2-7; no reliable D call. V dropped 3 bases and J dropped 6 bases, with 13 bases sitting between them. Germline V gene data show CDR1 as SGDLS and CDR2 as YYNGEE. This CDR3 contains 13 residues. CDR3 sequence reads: CASSAQGRTEQYF. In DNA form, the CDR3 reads TGTGCCAGCAGCGCCCAAGGAAGGACCGAGCAGTACTTC.